Below, 29 T cell receptor beta chains from the same sample are listed, as sequenced in a study of blood T cells in healthy people across ages. Then a second PCR, running roughly 7 to 11 cycles, was carried out with a sample-barcoded 5' primer and a J-beta primer mix. A single record per CDR3 protein comes from TCRdb applying MiXCR to the 5' RACE reads. The sample lists about 760,000 distinct CDR3 sequences; 25% were seen once. These same records also appear under a second study, on T cells of mothers and their children.

The sequencing input was blood. The receptors stem from a boy aged 5-17 years in good health.

With respect to this clonotype: An end of the junction does not agree with germline; a read error may underlie this. The chain combines TRBV4-3 with TRBJ2-5; perhaps TRBD2 as D (7 bases). CDR1 and CDR2 from the germline V gene are LGHNA and YSLEER. The CDR3 extends over 16 amino acids. The CDR3 DNA reads as TGCGCCAGCAGCCAAGATCGCGGGGGCCTTACCTACGAGCAGTGCTTC. As protein: CASSQDRGGLTYEQCF.

In this sample, this clonotype turned up once. The chain's CDR3 is CASSLWGAINYGYTF. The CDR3 coding sequence is TGTGCCAGCAGCTTGTGGGGGGCGATTAACTATGGCTACACCTTC. The rearrangement links TRBV5-5 to TRBJ1-2; a weak D match, TRBD1 (6 bases). Germline CDR1 SGHKS, CDR2 YYEKEE (reference sequence). Between the trimmed V and J ends, which lost 1 base and 1 base, there was a span of 11 bases. This CDR3 contains 15 residues. The full variable domain, its missing parts supplied by reference TRBV5-5 and TRBJ1-2, is DAGVTQSPTHLIKTRGQQVTLRCSPISGHKSVSWYQQVLGQGPQFIFQYYEKEERGRGNFPDRFSARQFPNYSSELNVNALLLGDSALYLCASSLWGAINYGYTFGSGTRLTVV.

This chain connects TRBV7-2 to TRBJ2-1; TRBD1 aligns across 7 bases. The CDR3 totals 15 residues. Trimming took 5 bases from V and 0 from J; bases not matched to a gene: 4. CDR1 is SGHTA and CDR2 is FQGNSA in the germline V gene. The CDR3 is CASSRDSCSYNEQFF. The CDR3 DNA is TGTGCCAGCAGCCGGGACAGCTGCTCCTACAATGAGCAGTTCTTC.

This clonotype was seen a few times. The chain is built from TRBV2 and TRBJ2-5; 10 bases are a match to TRBD2. V lost 8 bases to trimming and J lost 2 bases; unmatched junction nucleotides: 14. The germline gives CDR1 SNHLY, CDR2 FYNNEI. The CDR3 runs to 17 residues. The CDR3 region is CASDGTSVGKMQETQYF. CDR3 coding DNA: TGTGCCAGCGACGGGACTAGCGTTGGGAAGATGCAAGAGACCCAGTACTTC.

This clonotype was seen a few times. This CDR3 is CASSLVLEVLARGYTF. Written as DNA, the CDR3 is TGTGCCAGCAGCTTGGTGCTCGAGGTTCTAGCGCGTGGCTACACCTTC. J is TRBJ1-2 and V is TRBV5-5; D gene ambiguous. Looked up from germline, CDR1 is SGHKS and CDR2 is YYEKEE (reference sequence). The CDR3 length is 16 residues. V lost 0 bases, J lost 7 bases, and 19 bases lay in between.

CDR3 in DNA: TGCAGTGCTAGATCCACTAGAGATTTCCAAAACATTCAGTACTTC. Protein product: CSARSTRDFQNIQYF. The chain has TRBV20-1 and TRBJ2-4; tentative D call: TRBD2 (5 bases). This CDR3 has 15 residues. Trimming took off 2 bases at V and 5 bases at J, with 16 bases between the two ends. The germline V gene has CDR1 DFQATT and CDR2 SNEGSKA (reference sequence).

This clonotype was counted between two and nine times. The gene calls are TRBV29-1 and TRBJ2-1; D unclear. CDR1 SQVTM and CDR2 ANQGSEA come from the germline V gene. V dropped 7 bases and J dropped 10 bases, with 20 bases sitting between them. This CDR3 has 13 residues. CDR3: CSDRAQGSSEQFF. For the CDR3, the DNA is TGCAGCGACCGGGCCCAAGGGTCGTCCGAGCAGTTCTTC.

This clonotype has only a few counts. J is TRBJ2-5 and V is TRBV6-2 or TRBV6-3; D gene ambiguous. The ends were cut back, 5 bases at V and 4 bases at J, with 14 bases in the middle. The CDR3 runs 14 residues. Germline CDR1 reads MNHEY; CDR2 reads SVGEGT. CDR3 DNA: TGTGCCAGCAGTGACATAGTCTGGAGAGAGACCCAGTACTTC. Translating it yields CASSDIVWRETQYF.

This clonotype has only a few counts. This sequence joins TRBV27 and TRBJ2-7; D may be TRBD2 (5 bases). Between the trimmed V and J ends, which lost 5 bases and 2 bases, there was a span of 25 bases. Germline loops: CDR1 MNHEY, CDR2 SMNVEV (reference sequence). The CDR3 covers 18 residues. The CDR3 nucleotides are TGTGCCAGCAGTCCCCTCGGGGTCGTTTCCTGGGCCACCTACGAGCAGTACTTC. It specifies CASSPLGVVSWATYEQYF.

This clonotype was seen a handful of times. The chain employs TRBV28 and TRBJ2-1; D gene ambiguous. V lost 4 bases, J lost 4 bases, and 11 bases lay in between. Germline V gene sequence: CDR1 MDHEN, CDR2 SYDVKM. This CDR3 is built from 14 residues. CDR3 in amino acids: CASSSQERYNEQFF. The CDR3 coding sequence is TGTGCCAGCAGTTCCCAAGAGAGGTACAATGAGCAGTTCTTC.

This clonotype was counted between two and nine times. The genes are TRBV5-1 and TRBJ2-1, with 8 positions matching TRBD1. The trim removed 2 bases at V and 8 bases at J, leaving 3 bases unmatched. CDR3 size: 13 residues. The germline V gene encodes CDR1 SGHRS and CDR2 YFSETQ. The CDR3 reads CASSFGQGYEQFF. In DNA, the CDR3 is TGCGCCAGCAGCTTTGGACAGGGCTATGAGCAGTTCTTC.

The CDR3 here is CASRDGRAGEQYF. CDR3 nucleotide sequence: TGTGCCAGCAGGGACGGGAGGGCAGGGGAGCAGTACTTC. The chain links TRBV25-1 to TRBJ2-7, with TRBD2 identical over 8 bases. V was pared by 6 bases and J by 7 bases, with 8 bases of the junction left unmatched. The CDR3 covers 13 residues. Germline assignment: CDR1 MGHDK and CDR2 SYGVNS.

V and J are TRBV11-2 and TRBJ1-1; TRBD1 matches 10 bases. The CDR3 is made up of 16 amino acids. Germline-derived CDR1 and CDR2 are SGHAT and FQNNGV. V shed 4 bases and J 4 bases; nucleotides not matched to a gene: 9. CDR3 sequence: CASSSRETGGSTEAFF. CDR3 DNA sequence: TGTGCCAGCAGCTCCAGGGAGACAGGGGGCTCCACTGAAGCTTTCTTT.

This clonotype occurred a few times. J is TRBJ2-2 and V is TRBV20-1; possibly TRBD2 for D (6 bases). V dropped 1 base and J dropped 6 bases, with 9 bases sitting between them. The CDR3 totals 13 residues. The germline V gene encodes CDR1 DFQATT and CDR2 SNEGSKA (reference sequence). The DNA for the CDR3 is TGCAGTGCTAGAGCCCCGGGGGCCGGGGAGCTGTTTTTT. It specifies CSARAPGAGELFF.

This chain connects TRBV6-5 to TRBJ2-5, with D uncertain. V was clipped by 0 bases and J by 5 bases, with 7 bases between them. Germline V gene sequence: CDR1 MNHEY, CDR2 SVGAGI. The CDR3 runs to 13 residues. CDR3 sequence reads: CASSYSTGETQYF. Written as DNA, the CDR3 is TGTGCCAGCAGTTACTCGACGGGCGAGACCCAGTACTTC.

The rearrangement uses TRBV9 and TRBJ1-6; D is uncertain. The CDR3 is 14 amino acids. V was clipped by 3 bases and J by 5 bases, with 9 bases between them. Germline V gene lookup returns CDR1 SGDLS and CDR2 YYNGEE. The CDR3 loop reads CASSGVLDNSPLHF. The CDR3 bases are TGTGCCAGCAGCGGGGTTTTGGATAATTCACCCCTCCACTTT.

This clonotype was seen a few times. CDR3 sequence (DNA): TGTGCCAGCAGCCGGTTACGGCGCGTTACCCACTATGGCTACACCTTC. Its translation is CASSRLRRVTHYGYTF. V usage is TRBV28 and J usage is TRBJ1-2; D is unclear. V dropped 6 bases and J dropped 3 bases, with 20 bases sitting between them. The CDR3 consists of 16 residues. Looked up from germline, CDR1 is MDHEN and CDR2 is SYDVKM.

Notes on this clonotype: The junction and the germline gene differ at one end; a read error may be behind it. The V and J genes are TRBV7-6 and TRBJ1-1; 7 nucleotides line up with TRBD1. The CDR3 is 14 amino acids. The germline gives CDR1 SGHVS, CDR2 FNYEAQ. CDR3: CTSSLDRVRTEAFF. The CDR3 nucleotides read TGTACCAGCAGCTTAGACAGGGTGCGCACTGAAGCTTTCTTT.

This clonotype was seen repeatedly, ten times or more. The junction and the germline gene differ at one end; a read error may be behind it. The J gene is TRBJ1-4, the V gene TRBV4-3; 9 positions match TRBD1. CDR1 is LGHNA and CDR2 is YSLEER in the germline V gene. The CDR3 extends over 15 amino acids. The CDR3 nucleotides read TGTGCCAGCAGCCAAGACCGGACAGGGGATGAAAAACTGTTTTTT. Its protein product is CASSQDRTGDEKLFF.

The chain carries TRBV9 and TRBJ2-3, with 15 bases fitting TRBD2. The V gene end was trimmed by 3 bases and the J gene end by 3 bases; junction bases not matched to a gene: 5. CDR1 is SGDLS and CDR2 is YYNGEE in the germline V gene. The CDR3 consists of 17 residues. The CDR3 here is CASSAGLAGGETDTQYF. DNA of the CDR3: TGTGCCAGCAGCGCCGGACTAGCGGGAGGGGAGACAGATACGCAGTATTTT.

This clonotype was counted between two and nine times. The chain uses TRBV7-2 and TRBJ2-5, with TRBD1 as a possible D gene (6 bases). V was clipped by 4 bases and J by 0 bases, with 12 bases between them. The CDR3 is 15 amino acids. Germline loops: CDR1 SGHTA, CDR2 FQGNSA. This CDR3 reads CASSSDRIHQETQYF. The CDR3 DNA sequence: TGTGCCAGCAGCTCCGACAGGATCCACCAAGAGACCCAGTACTTC.

The rearrangement joins TRBV12-3 or TRBV12-4 to TRBJ2-3, with 9 nucleotides matching TRBD2. Trimming at V came to 7 bases and at J to 6 bases, leaving 11 bases not matched to a gene. CDR3 length: 15 residues. The CDR3 bases are TGTGCCAGCACCCACCGGGGGCTAGCGGGGGATACGCAGTATTTT. Residues: CASTHRGLAGDTQYF.

As to this clonotype: A junction boundary mismatches the germline segment, possibly from a read error. This rearrangement joins TRBV5-6 to TRBJ2-4, with TRBD2 as a possible D gene (5 bases). This CDR3 region has 15 residues. Germline CDR1 SGHDT, CDR2 YYEEEE. The CDR3 sequence: CASSTDRLAKHIQYF. CDR3 coding DNA: TGTGCCAGCAGCACTGACCGTCTAGCCAAACACATTCAGTACTTC.

This clonotype appeared a few times. V usage is TRBV7-9 and J usage is TRBJ2-1, with D uncertain. CDR3 size: 14 residues. Germline V lookup: CDR1 SEHNR, CDR2 FQNEAQ (reference sequence). The V gene lost 4 bases and the J gene lost 6 bases, with 13 bases spanning the gap. The CDR3 DNA reads as TGTGCCAGCAGCTCCCTTGATATTAGCAATGAGCAGTTCTTC. This sequence encodes CASSSLDISNEQFF.

This chain uses TRBV5-1 with TRBJ2-5; 11 bases are shared with TRBD2. The DNA end is more similar to TRBJ2-1, so the J call may be wrong. CDR1 and CDR2 from the germline V gene are SGHRS and YFSETQ. This CDR3 comprises 15 residues. The CDR3 region is CASSLELAGVNEQFF. The CDR3 DNA reads as TGCGCCAGCAGCTTGGAACTAGCGGGAGTTAATGAGCAGTTCTTC.

This clonotype was seen a handful of times. The chain has TRBV14 and TRBJ1-3; no firm D call. V shed 2 bases and J shed 0 bases, with 8 bases lying between them. From germline, CDR1 is SGHDN and CDR2 FVKESK. The length of the CDR3 is 15 residues. The CDR3 sequence: CASSQLYFSGNTIYF. CDR3 DNA: TGTGCCAGCAGCCAACTTTACTTCTCTGGAAACACCATATATTTT.

This clonotype was observed a few times. The junction departs from the called germline gene at one end, perhaps through a read error. This chain connects TRBV6-1 to TRBJ1-4, with TRBD1 matching over 8 bases. The germline gives CDR1 MNHNS, CDR2 SASEGT. The CDR3 has 15 residues. CDR3 residues: CASSEVGQGRGKLFF. CDR3 in DNA: TGTGCCAGCAGCGAAGTTGGACAGGGTAGAGGAAAACTGTTTTTT.

The chain combines TRBV29-1 with TRBJ2-3; TRBD2 matches 7 bases. V lost 4 bases, J lost 5 bases, and 6 bases stayed unmatched. The CDR3 has 13 residues. Germline CDR1 and CDR2: SQVTM and ANQGSEA. The CDR3 here is CSVVAGVEDTQYF. The CDR3 DNA reads TGCAGCGTTGTTGCGGGAGTAGAAGATACGCAGTATTTT.

This clonotype was detected only a few times. The chain carries TRBV7-9 and TRBJ2-1; 7 nucleotides match TRBD1. Trimming took 4 bases from V and 4 from J; bases not matched to a gene: 7. The CDR3 length is 15 residues. Germline loops: CDR1 SEHNR, CDR2 FQNEAQ (reference sequence). As DNA, the CDR3 is TGTGCCAGCAGCTGGACAGGAGCCCCTTACAATGAGCAGTTCTTC. The encoded protein is CASSWTGAPYNEQFF.